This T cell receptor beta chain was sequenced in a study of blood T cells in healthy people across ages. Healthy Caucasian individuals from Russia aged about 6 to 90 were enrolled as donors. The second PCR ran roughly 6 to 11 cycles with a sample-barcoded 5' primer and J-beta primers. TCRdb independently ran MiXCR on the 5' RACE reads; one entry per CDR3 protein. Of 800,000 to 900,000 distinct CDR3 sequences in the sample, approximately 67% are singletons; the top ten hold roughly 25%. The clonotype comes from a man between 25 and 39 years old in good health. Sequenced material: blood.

In DNA, the CDR3 is TGCAGCGTGAGTGGGACAGGGGTACGAGGGCAGTACTTC. This encodes CSVSGTGVRGQYF. This chain connects TRBV29-1 to TRBJ2-5, with 10 positions matching TRBD1. This CDR3 region has 13 residues. Germline loops: CDR1 SQVTM, CDR2 ANQGSEA. Unmatched junction bases numbered 12, after V lost 6 bases and J lost 11 bases.